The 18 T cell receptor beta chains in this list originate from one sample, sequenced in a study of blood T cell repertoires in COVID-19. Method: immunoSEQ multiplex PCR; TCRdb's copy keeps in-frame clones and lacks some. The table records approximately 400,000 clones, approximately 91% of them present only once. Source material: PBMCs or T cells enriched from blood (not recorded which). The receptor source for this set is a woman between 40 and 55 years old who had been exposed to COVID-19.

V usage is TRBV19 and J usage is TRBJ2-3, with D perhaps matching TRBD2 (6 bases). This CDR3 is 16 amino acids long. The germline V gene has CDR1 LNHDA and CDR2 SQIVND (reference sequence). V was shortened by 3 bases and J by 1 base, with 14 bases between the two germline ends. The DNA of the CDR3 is TGTGCCAGTAGTATGGGACGGGGGAGTGGCACAGATACGCAGTATTTT. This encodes CASSMGRGSGTDTQYF. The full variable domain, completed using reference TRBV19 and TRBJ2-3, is DGGITQSPKYLFRKEGQNVTLSCEQNLNHDAMYWYRQDPGQGLRLIYYSQIVNDFQKGDIAEGYSVSREKKESFPLTVTSAQKNPTAFYLCASSMGRGSGTDTQYFGPGTRLTVL.

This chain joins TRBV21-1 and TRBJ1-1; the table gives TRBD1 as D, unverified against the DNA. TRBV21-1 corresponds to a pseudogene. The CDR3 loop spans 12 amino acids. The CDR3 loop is CVTDRDNTEAFF. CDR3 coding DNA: TGTGTCACGGACAGGGACAACACTGAAGCTTTCTTT.

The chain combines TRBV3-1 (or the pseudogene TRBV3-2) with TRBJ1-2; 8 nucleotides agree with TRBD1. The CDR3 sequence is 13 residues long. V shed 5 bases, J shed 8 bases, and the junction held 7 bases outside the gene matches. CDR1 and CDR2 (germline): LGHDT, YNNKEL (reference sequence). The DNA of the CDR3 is TGTGCCAGCAGCTCCCGACAGGGGTTAGGCTACACCTTC. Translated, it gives CASSSRQGLGYTF.

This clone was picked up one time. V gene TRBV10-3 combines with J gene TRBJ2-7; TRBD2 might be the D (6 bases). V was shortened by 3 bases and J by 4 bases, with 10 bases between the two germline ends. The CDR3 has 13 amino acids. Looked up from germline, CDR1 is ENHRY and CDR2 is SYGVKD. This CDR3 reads CAISDGSSYEQYF. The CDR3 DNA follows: TGTGCCATCAGTGACGGGAGTAGTTACGAGCAGTACTTC.

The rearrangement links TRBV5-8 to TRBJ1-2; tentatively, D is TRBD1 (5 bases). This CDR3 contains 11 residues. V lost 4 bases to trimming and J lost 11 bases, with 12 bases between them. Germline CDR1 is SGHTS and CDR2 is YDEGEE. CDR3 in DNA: TGTGCCAGCAGCGTGACAGTGCAGTACACCTTC. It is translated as CASSVTVQYTF.

Written as DNA, the CDR3 is TGTGCCTGGAGAAGAGCAGGGGGGACCTACGAGCAGTACTTC. Translating it yields CAWRRAGGTYEQYF. V and J are TRBV30 and TRBJ2-7, with D tentatively TRBD1 (7 bases). Germline assignment: CDR1 GTSNPN and CDR2 SVGIG (reference sequence). The CDR3 is 14 amino acids. V was cut by 3 bases and J by 2 bases, with 14 bases left in between. Filled out from reference TRBV30 and TRBJ2-7, the complete variable domain reads SQTIHQWPATLVQPVGSPLSLECTVEGTSNPNLYWYRQAAGRGLQLLFYSVGIGQISSEVPQNLSASRPQDRQFILSSKKLLLSDSGFYLCAWRRAGGTYEQYFGPGTRLTVT.

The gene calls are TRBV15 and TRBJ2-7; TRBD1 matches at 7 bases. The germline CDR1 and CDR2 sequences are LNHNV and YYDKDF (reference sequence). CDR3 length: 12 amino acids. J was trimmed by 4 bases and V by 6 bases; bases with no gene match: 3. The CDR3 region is CATSTQGYEQYF. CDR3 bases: TGTGCCACCAGTACACAGGGGTACGAGCAGTACTTC.

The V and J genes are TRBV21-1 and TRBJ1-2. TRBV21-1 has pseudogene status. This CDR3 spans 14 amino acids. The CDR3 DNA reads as TGTGCCAGCAGCAACCTTAATGAGTACCATGGCTACACCTTC. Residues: CASSNLNEYHGYTF.

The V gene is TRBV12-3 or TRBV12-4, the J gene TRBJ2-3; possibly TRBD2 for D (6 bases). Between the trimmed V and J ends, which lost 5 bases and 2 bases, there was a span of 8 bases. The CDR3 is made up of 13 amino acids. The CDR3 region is CASSSGFTDTQYF. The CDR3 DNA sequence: TGTGCCAGCAGTAGCGGGTTCACAGATACGCAGTATTTT.

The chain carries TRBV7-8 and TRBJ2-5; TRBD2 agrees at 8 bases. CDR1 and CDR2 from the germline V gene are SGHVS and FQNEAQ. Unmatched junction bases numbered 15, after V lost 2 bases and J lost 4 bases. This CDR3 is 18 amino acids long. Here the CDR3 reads CASSLPSRSGSVVETQYF. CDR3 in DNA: TGTGCCAGCAGCTTACCCTCGAGGAGCGGGAGTGTGGTAGAGACCCAGTACTTC.

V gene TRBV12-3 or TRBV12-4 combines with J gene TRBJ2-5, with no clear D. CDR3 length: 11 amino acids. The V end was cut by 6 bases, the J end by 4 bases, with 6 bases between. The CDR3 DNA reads TGTGCCAGCAGCGCCGGAGAGACCCAGTACTTC. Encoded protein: CASSAGETQYF.

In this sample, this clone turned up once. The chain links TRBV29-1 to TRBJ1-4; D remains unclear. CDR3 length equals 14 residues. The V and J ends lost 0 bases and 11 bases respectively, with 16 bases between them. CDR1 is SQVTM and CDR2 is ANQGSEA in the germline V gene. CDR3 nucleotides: TGCAGCGTTGAAGACCCCCTGACACCCGTGAAACTGTTTTTT. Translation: CSVEDPLTPVKLFF.

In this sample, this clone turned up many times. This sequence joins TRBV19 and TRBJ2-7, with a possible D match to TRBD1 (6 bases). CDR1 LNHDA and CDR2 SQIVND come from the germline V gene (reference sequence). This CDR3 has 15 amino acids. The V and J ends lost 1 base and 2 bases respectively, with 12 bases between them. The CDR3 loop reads CASSIGGQSAYEQYF. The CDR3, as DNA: TGTGCCAGTAGTATAGGGGGACAATCCGCCTACGAGCAGTACTTC.

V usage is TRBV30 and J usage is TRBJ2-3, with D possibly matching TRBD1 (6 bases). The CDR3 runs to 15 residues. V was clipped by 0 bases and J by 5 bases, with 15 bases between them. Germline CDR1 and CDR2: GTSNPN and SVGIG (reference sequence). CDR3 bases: TGTGCCTGGAGTGTACATCCGCTAGGGGGAGATACGCAGTATTTT. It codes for CAWSVHPLGGDTQYF. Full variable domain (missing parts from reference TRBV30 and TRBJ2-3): SQTIHQWPATLVQPVGSPLSLECTVEGTSNPNLYWYRQAAGRGLQLLFYSVGIGQISSEVPQNLSASRPQDRQFILSSKKLLLSDSGFYLCAWSVHPLGGDTQYFGPGTRLTVL.

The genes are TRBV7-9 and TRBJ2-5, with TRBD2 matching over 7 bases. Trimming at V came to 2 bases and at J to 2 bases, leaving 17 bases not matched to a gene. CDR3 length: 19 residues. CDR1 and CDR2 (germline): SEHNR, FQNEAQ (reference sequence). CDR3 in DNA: TGTGCCAGCAGCTTATCTTCCCTTCGGGGTCCGGGGGGACAAGAGACCCAGTACTTC. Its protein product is CASSLSSLRGPGGQETQYF.

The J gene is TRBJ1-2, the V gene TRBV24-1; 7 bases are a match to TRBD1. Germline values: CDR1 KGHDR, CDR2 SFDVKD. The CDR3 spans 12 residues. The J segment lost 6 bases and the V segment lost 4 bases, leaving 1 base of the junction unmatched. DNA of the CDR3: TGTGCCACCAGTGAAGGGGGCCATGGCTACACCTTC. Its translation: CATSEGGHGYTF.

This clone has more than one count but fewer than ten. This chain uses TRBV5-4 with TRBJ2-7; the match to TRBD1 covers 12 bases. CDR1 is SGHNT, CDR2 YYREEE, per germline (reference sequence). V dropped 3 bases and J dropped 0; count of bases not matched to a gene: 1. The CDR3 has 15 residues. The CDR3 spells CASSSGQGASYEQYF. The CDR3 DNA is TGTGCCAGCAGCTCGGGACAGGGGGCCTCCTACGAGCAGTACTTC.

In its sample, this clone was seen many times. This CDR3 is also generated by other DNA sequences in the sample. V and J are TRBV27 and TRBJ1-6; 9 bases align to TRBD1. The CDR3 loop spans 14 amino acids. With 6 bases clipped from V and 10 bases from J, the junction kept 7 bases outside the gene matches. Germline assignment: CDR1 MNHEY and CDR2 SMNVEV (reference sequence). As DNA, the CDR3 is TGTGCCAGCAGCCCGGACAGGGGCAACTCACCCCTCCACTTT. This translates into CASSPDRGNSPLHF.